The entry that follows covers one T cell receptor (beta chain) sequence. The data stem from a study of control samples from healthy donors and cancer patients. Germline CDR1 and CDR2: MDHEN and SYDVKM. This CDR3 is 12 amino acids long. The V gene lost 8 bases and the J gene lost 5 bases, with 13 bases spanning the gap. The protocol was immunoSEQ multiplex PCR, while the TCRdb copy is restricted to in-frame clones and leaves out a portion. The sample has some 410,000 clones; more than 80% are singletons. The clonotype originates from a man aged 35-49 years with head and neck cancer. Source material: PBMCs. The genes are TRBV28 and TRBJ2-7, with a tentative D call TRBD2 (6 bases). The CDR3 coding sequence is TGTGCCAGCCTCACCGGAGGGCACGAGCAGTACTTC. It codes for CASLTGGHEQYF.